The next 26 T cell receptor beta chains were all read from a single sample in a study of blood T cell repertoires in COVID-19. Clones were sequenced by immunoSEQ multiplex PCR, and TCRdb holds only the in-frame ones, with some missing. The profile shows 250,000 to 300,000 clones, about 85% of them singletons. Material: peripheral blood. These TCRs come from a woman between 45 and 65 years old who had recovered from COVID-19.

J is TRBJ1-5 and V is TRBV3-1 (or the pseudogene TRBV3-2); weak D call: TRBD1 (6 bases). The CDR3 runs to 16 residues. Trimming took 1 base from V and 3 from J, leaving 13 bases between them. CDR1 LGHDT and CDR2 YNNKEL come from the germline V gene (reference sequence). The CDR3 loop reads CASSQASGANNQPQHF. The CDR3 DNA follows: TGTGCCAGCAGCCAAGCCTCAGGGGCGAACAATCAGCCCCAGCATTTT.

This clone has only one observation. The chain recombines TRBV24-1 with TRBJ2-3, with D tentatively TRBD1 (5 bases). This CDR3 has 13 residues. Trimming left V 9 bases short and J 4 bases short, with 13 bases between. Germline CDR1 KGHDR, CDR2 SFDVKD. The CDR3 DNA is TGTGCCACCTCTTCCAGGGTGGCAGATACGCAGTATTTT. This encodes CATSSRVADTQYF.

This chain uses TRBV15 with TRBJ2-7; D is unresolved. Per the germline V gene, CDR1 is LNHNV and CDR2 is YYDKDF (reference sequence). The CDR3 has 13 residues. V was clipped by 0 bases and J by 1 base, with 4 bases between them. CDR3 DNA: TGTGCCACCAGCAGAGATGAGTCCTACGAGCAGTACTTC. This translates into CATSRDESYEQYF.

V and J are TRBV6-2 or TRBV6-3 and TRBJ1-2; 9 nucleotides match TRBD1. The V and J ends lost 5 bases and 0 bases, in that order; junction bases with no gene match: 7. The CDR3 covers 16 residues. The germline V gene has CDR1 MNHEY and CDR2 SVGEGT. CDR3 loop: CASSPLRDRANYGYTF. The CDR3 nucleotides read TGTGCCAGCAGTCCCCTCCGGGACAGGGCTAACTATGGCTACACCTTC.

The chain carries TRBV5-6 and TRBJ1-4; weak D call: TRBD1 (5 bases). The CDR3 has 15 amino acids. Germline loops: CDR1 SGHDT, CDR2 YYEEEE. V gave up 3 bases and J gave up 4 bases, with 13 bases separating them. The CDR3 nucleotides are TGTGCCAGCAGCTCAGGGTCTTATGATAATGAAAAACTGTTTTTT. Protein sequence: CASSSGSYDNEKLFF.

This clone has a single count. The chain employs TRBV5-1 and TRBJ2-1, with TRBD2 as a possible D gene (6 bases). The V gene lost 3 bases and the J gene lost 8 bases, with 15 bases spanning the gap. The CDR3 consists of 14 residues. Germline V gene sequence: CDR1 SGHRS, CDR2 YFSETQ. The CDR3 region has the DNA TGCGCCAGCAGCTGGCAGACTAGAGGGGATGAGCAGTTCTTC. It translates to CASSWQTRGDEQFF.

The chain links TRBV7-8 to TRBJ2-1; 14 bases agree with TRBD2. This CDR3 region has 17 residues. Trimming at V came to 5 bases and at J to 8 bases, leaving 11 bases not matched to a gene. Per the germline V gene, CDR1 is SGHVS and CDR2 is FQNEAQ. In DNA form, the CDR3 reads TGTGCCAGCAGCCACGGACTAGCGGGAGGACTTGAGGATGAGCAGTTCTTC. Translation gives CASSHGLAGGLEDEQFF. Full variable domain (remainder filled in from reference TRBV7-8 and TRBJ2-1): GAGVSQSPRYKVAKRGQDVALRCDPISGHVSLFWYQQALGQGPEFLTYFQNEAQLDKSGLPSDRFFAERPEGSVSTLKIQRTQQEDSAVYLCASSHGLAGGLEDEQFFGPGTRLTVL.

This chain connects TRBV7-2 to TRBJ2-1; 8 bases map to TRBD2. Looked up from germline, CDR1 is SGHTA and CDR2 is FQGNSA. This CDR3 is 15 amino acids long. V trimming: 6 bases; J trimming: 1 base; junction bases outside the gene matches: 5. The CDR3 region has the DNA TGTGCCAGCAGTTCTGGGACTAGGTCCTACAATGAGCAGTTCTTC. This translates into CASSSGTRSYNEQFF. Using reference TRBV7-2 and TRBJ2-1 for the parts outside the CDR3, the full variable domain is GAGVSQSPSNKVTEKGKDVELRCDPISGHTALYWYRQSLGQGLEFLIYFQGNSAPDKSGLPSDRFSAERTGGSVSTLTIQRTQQEDSAVYLCASSSGTRSYNEQFFGPGTRLTVL.

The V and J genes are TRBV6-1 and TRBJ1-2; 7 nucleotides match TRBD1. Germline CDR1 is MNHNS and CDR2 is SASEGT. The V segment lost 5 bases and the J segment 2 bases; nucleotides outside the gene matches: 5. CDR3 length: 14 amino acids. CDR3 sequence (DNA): TGTGCCAGCAGTCGGGGACAGCAGAACTATGGCTACACCTTC. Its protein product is CASSRGQQNYGYTF.

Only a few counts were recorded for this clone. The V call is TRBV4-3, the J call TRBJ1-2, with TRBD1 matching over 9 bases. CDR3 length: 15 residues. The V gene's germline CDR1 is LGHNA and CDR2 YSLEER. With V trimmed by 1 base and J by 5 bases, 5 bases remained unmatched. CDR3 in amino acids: CASSQGPGTGYGYTF. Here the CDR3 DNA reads TGCGCCAGCAGCCAAGGACCCGGGACAGGGTATGGCTACACCTTC.

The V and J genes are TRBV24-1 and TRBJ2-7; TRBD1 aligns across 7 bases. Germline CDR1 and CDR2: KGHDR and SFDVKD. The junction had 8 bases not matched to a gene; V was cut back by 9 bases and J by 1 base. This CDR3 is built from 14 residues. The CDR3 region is CATATGKGSYEQYF. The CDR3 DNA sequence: TGTGCCACCGCGACAGGGAAAGGATCCTACGAGCAGTACTTC.

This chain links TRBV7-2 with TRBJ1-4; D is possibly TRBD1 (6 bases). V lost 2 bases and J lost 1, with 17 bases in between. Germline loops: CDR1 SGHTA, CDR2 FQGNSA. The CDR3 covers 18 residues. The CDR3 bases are TGTGCCAGCAGCTTAAGGTGGCAGGGGCCCAAAACTAATGAAAAACTGTTTTTT. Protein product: CASSLRWQGPKTNEKLFF.

This chain's CDR3 is CASSHIILAGGQTDTQYF. The CDR3 DNA reads TGTGCCAGCAGCCATATTATCCTAGCGGGGGGGCAGACAGATACGCAGTATTTT. The chain is built from TRBV3-1 (or the pseudogene TRBV3-2) and TRBJ2-3; 12 positions agree with TRBD2. Germline V gives CDR1 LGHDT, CDR2 YNNKEL (reference sequence). The length of the CDR3 is 18 residues. Trimming removed 3 bases from V and 3 bases from J; junction bases left unmatched: 10.

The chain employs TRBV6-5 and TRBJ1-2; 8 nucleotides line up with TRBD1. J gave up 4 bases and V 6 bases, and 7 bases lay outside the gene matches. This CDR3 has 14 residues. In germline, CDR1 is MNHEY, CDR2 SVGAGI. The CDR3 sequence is CASSNRGGIYGYTF. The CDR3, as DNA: TGTGCCAGCAGCAACAGGGGGGGAATCTATGGCTACACCTTC.

The CDR3 DNA follows: TGCAGCAAATTAGCGGGAGCTTCCTACGAGCAGTACTTC. It codes for CSKLAGASYEQYF. V is TRBV29-1 and J is TRBJ2-7; 9 bases map to TRBD2. This CDR3 is 13 amino acids long. Per the germline V gene, CDR1 is SQVTM and CDR2 is ANQGSEA. Losses at the gene ends were 8 bases for V and 1 base for J; bases not matched to a gene: 6.

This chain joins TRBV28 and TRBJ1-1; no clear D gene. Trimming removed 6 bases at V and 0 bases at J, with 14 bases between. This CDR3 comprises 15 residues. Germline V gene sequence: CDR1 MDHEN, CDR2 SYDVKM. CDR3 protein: CASSPGGGMNTEAFF. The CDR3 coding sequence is TGTGCCAGCAGCCCCGGTGGAGGGATGAACACTGAAGCTTTCTTT.

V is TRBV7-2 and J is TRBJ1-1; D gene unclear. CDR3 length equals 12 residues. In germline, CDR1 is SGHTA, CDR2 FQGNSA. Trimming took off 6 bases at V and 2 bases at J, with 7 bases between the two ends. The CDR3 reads CASSPFNTEAFF. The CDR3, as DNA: TGTGCCAGCAGTCCCTTTAACACTGAAGCTTTCTTT.

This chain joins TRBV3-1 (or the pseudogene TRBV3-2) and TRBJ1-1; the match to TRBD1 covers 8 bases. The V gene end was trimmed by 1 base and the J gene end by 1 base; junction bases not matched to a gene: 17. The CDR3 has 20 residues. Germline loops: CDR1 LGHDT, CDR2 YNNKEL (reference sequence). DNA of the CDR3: TGTGCCAGCAGCCAAGTAGTGTTAGGGACAGGCTCAGGCGGGAACACTGAAGCTTTCTTT. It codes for CASSQVVLGTGSGGNTEAFF.

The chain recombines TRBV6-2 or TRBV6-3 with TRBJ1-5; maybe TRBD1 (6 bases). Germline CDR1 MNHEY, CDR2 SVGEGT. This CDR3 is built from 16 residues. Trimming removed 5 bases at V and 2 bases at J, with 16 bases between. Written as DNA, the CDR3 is TGTGCCAGCAGTAGCCCACAGGGATGGCGCAATCAGCCCCAGCATTTT. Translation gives CASSSPQGWRNQPQHF.

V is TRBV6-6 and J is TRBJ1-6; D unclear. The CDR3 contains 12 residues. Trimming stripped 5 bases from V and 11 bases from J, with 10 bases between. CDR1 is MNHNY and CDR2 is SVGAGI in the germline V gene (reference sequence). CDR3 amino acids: CASSRVSAPLHF. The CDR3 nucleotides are TGTGCCAGCAGTAGAGTATCGGCACCCCTCCACTTT.

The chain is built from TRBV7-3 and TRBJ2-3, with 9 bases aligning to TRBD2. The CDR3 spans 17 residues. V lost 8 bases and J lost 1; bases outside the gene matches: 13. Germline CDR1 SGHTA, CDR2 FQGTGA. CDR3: CASSSRGAGGGTDTQYF. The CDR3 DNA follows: TGTGCCAGCTCCTCTCGCGGAGCGGGGGGCGGCACAGATACGCAGTATTTT.

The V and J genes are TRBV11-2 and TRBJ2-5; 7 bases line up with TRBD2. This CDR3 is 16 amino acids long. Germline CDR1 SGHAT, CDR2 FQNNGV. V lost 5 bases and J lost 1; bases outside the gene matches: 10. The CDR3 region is CASSRGRDRRQETQYF. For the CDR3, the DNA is TGTGCCAGCAGCCGGGGGAGGGACCGCCGCCAAGAGACCCAGTACTTC.

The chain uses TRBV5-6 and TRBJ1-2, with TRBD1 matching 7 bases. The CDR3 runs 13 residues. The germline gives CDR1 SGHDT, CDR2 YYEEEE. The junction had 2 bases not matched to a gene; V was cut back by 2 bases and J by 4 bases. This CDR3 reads CASSFQGVYGYTF. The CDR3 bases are TGTGCCAGCAGCTTTCAGGGGGTCTATGGCTACACCTTC.

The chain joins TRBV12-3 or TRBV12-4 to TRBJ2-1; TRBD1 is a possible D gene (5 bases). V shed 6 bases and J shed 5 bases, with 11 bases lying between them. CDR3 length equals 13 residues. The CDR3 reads CASSLWGDNEQFF. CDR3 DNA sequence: TGTGCCAGCAGCCTCTGGGGCGACAATGAGCAGTTCTTC.

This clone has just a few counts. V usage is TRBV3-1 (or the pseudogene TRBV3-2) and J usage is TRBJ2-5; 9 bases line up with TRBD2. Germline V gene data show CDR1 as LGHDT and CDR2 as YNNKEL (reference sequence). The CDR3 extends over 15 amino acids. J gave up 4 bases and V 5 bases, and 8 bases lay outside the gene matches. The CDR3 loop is CASSDHSLAGETQYF. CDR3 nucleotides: TGTGCCAGCAGCGACCATTCACTAGCGGGAGAGACCCAGTACTTC.

The CDR3 reads CAISSRGLAGGPQETQYF. The CDR3 DNA is TGTGCCATCAGCAGTAGGGGACTAGCGGGGGGTCCCCAAGAGACCCAGTACTTC. The V call is TRBV10-3, the J call TRBJ2-5, with 15 bases lining up with TRBD2. Germline V gene lookup returns CDR1 ENHRY and CDR2 SYGVKD. The CDR3 runs to 18 residues. The ends lost 6 bases at V and 1 base at J; junction bases unmatched: 9.